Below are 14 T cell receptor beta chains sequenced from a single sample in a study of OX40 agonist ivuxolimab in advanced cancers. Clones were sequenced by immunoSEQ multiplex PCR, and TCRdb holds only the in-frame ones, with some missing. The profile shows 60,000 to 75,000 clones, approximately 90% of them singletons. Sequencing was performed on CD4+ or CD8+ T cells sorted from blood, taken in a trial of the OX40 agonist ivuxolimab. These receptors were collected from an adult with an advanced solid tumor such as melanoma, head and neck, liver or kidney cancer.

The CDR3 loop reads CASSLGSHYYEQYF. Here the CDR3 DNA reads TGTGCCAGCAGTTTGGGATCCCACTACTACGAGCAGTACTTC. V gene TRBV27 combines with J gene TRBJ2-7, with D uncertain. V lost 3 bases and J 3 bases, leaving 12 bases between the germline ends. Germline assignment: CDR1 MNHEY and CDR2 SMNVEV (reference sequence). CDR3 length equals 14 residues.

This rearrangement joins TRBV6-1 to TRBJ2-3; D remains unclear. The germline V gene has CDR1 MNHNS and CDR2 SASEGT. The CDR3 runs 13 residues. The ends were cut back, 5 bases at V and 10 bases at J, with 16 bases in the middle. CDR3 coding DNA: TGTGCCAGCAGTCCCCGAACAGAGATGCCGCAGTATTTT. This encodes CASSPRTEMPQYF.

The CDR3 is CAISESIASYGYTF. The CDR3 DNA reads TGTGCCATCAGTGAGTCGATCGCCAGCTATGGCTACACCTTC. The chain links TRBV10-3 to TRBJ1-2; D gene uncertain. The CDR3 loop spans 14 amino acids. The V gene lost 0 bases and the J gene lost 4 bases, with 9 bases spanning the gap. Germline V gives CDR1 ENHRY, CDR2 SYGVKD.

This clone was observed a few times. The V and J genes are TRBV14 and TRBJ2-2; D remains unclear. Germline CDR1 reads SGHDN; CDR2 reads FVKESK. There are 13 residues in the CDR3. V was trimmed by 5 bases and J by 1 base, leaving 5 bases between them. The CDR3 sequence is CASSERNTGELFF. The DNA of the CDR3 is TGTGCCAGCAGCGAGCGGAACACCGGGGAGCTGTTTTTT. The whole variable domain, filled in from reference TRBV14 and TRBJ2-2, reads EAGVTQFPSHSVIEKGQTVTLRCDPISGHDNLYWYRRVMGKEIKFLLHFVKESKQDESGMPNNRFLAERTGGTYSTLKVQPAELEDSGVYFCASSERNTGELFFGEGSRLTVL.

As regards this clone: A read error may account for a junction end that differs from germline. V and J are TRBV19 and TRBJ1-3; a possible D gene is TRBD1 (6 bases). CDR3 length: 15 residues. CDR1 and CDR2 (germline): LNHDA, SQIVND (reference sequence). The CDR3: CASSIGGVLGNTIYF. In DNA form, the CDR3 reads TGTGCCAGTAGCATAGGGGGGGTTCTTGGAAACACCATATATTTT. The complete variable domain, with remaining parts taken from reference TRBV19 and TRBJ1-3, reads DGGITQSPKYLFRKEGQNVTLSCEQNLNHDAMYWYRQDPGQGLRLIYYSQIVNDFQKGDIAEGYSVSREKKESFPLTVTSAQKNPTAFYLCASSIGGVLGNTIYFGEGSWLTVV.

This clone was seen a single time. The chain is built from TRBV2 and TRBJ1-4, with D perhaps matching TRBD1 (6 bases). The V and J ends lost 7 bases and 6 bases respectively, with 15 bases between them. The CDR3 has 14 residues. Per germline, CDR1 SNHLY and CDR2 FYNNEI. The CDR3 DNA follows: TGTGCCAGCAATCTACAGGGAGATCATGAAAAACTGTTTTTT. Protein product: CASNLQGDHEKLFF.

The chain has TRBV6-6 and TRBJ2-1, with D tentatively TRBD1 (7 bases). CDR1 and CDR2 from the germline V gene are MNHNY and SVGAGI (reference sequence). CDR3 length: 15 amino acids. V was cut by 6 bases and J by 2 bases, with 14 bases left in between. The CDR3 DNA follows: TGTGCCAGCAGACCTGCAGGGGGGCCCTACAATGAGCAGTTCTTC. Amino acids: CASRPAGGPYNEQFF.

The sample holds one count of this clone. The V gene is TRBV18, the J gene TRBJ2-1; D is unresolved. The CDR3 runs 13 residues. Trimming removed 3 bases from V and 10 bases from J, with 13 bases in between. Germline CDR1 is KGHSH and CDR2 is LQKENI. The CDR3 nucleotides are TGTGCCAGCTCACCCCCACATGACGGGGAGCAGTTCTTC. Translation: CASSPPHDGEQFF.

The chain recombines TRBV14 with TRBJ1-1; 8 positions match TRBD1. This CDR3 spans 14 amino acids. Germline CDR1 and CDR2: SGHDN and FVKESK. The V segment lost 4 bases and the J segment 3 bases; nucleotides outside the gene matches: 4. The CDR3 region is CASSPQGAYTEAFF. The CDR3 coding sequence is TGTGCCAGCAGCCCCCAGGGGGCATACACTGAAGCTTTCTTT.

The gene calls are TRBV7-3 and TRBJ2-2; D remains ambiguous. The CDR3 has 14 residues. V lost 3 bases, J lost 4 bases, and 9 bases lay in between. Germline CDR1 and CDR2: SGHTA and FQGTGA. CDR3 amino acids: CASSFSVSTGELFF. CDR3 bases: TGTGCCAGCAGCTTTTCGGTTAGCACCGGGGAGCTGTTTTTT.

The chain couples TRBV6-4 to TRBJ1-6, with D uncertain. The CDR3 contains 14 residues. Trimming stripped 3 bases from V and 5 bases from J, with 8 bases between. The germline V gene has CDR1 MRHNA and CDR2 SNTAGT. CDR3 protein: CASSERRDNSPLHF. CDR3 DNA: TGTGCCAGCAGTGAGCGAAGAGATAATTCACCCCTCCACTTT.

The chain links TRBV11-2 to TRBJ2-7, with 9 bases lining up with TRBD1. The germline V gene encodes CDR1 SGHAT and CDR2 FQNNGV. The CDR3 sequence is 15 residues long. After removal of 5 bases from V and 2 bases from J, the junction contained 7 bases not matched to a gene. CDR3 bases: TGTGCCAGCAGCGCCGGGACAGGGAGGACCTACGAGCAGTACTTC. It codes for CASSAGTGRTYEQYF. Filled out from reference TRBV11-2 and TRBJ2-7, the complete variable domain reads EAGVAQSPRYKIIEKRQSVAFWCNPISGHATLYWYQQILGQGPKLLIQFQNNGVVDDSQLPKDRFSAERLKGVDSTLKIQPAKLEDSAVYLCASSAGTGRTYEQYFGPGTRLTVT.

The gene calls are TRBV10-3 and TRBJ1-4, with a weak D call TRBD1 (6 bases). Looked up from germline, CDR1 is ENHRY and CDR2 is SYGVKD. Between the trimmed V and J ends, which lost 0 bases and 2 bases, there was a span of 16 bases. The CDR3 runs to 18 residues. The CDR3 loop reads CAISESGPQGRTNEKLFF. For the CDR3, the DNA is TGTGCCATCAGTGAGTCCGGCCCCCAGGGGAGGACTAATGAAAAACTGTTTTTT.

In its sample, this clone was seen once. This CDR3 is CSVAGGTRGGQFF. DNA of the CDR3: TGCAGCGTAGCGGGAGGTACCCGCGGCGGGCAGTTCTTC. The chain carries TRBV29-1 and TRBJ2-1; 9 bases agree with TRBD2. The germline gives CDR1 SQVTM, CDR2 ANQGSEA. With 6 bases clipped from V and 12 bases from J, the junction kept 12 bases outside the gene matches. This CDR3 spans 13 amino acids.